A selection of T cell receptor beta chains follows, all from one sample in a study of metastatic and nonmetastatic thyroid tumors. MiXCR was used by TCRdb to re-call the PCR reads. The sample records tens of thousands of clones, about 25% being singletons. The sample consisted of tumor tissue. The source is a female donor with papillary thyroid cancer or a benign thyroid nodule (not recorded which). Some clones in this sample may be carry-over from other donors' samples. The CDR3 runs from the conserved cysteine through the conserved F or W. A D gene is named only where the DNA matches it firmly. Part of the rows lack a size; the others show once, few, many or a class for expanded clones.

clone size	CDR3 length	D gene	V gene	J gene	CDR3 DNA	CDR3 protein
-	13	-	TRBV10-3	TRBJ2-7	TGTGCCATCAGTGAGTCAAGTTTTGGCGAGCAGTACTTC	CAISESSFGEQYF
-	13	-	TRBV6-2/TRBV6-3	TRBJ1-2	TGTGCCAGCACCCCGGGAGAGGGGGGGGGCTACACCTTC	CASTPGEGGGYTF
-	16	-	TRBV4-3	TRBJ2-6	TGCGCCAGCAGCCAAGATGTGGGCTCTGGGGCCAACGTCCTGACTTTC	CASSQDVGSGANVLTF
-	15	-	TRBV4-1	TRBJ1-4	TGCGCCAGCAGCCAGGTGGCCCGAGATAATGAAGAACTGTTTTTT	CASSQVARDNEELFF
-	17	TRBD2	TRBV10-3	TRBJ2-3	TGTGCCATCAGAAGGACTAGCGTGGGGTCTTCCACAGATACGCAGTATTTT	CAIRRTSVGSSTDTQYF
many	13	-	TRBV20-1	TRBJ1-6	TGCAGTGCTAGTCGGCCCTATAATTCACCCCTCCACTTT	CSASRPYNSPLHF
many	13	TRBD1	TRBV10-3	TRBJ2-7	TGTGCCATCAGTCCCGGGACAGACTACGAGCAGTACTTC	CAISPGTDYEQYF
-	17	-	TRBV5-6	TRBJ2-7	TGTGCCAGCAGCTTGGGCTCTGCGCCTCCCGGGTGGAACGAGCAGTACTTC	CASSLGSAPPGWNEQYF
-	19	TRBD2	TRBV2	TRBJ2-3	TGTGCCAGCAGTGAGAGCCAACGGAGACTAGCCCTCGGCACGGATACGCAGTATTTT	CASSESQRRLALGTDTQYF
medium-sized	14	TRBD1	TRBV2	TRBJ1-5	TGTGCCAGCAGTGAACAGACAGGGAATCAGCCCCAGCATTTT	CASSEQTGNQPQHF
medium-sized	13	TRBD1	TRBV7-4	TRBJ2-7	TGTGCCAGCAGCTTGACAGGGATCAACGAGCAGTACTTC	CASSLTGINEQYF
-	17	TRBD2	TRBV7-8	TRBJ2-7	TGTGCCAGCAGCACACGGACTAGCGGGGGGCACCGATACGAGCAGTACTTC	CASSTRTSGGHRYEQYF
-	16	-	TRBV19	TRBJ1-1	TGTGCCAGTAGTATTTCGGGCCATCTCATTAACACTGAAGCTTTCTTT	CASSISGHLINTEAFF
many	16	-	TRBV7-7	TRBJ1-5	TGTGCTAGCAGCCCATTTCAAACTCCCTTCAATCAGCCCCAGCATTTT	CASSPFQTPFNQPQHF
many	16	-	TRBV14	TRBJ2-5	TGTGCCAGCAGCCAAGGGCCCCAGGGCTACCAAGAGACCCAGTACTTC	CASSQGPQGYQETQYF
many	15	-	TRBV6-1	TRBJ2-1	TGTGCCAGCAGTTTGACCCCTAACTCCTACAATGAGCAGTTCTTC	CASSLTPNSYNEQFF
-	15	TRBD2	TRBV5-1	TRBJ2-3	TGCGCCAGCAGCTTGGAGCGGGGTTGGGGAGATACGCAGTATTTT	CASSLERGWGDTQYF
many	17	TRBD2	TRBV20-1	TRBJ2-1	TGCAGTGCTAGTACTAGCGGGGGGGCGGCCCCAGTCAATGAGCAGTTCTTC	CSASTSGGAAPVNEQFF
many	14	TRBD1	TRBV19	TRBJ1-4	TGTGCCAGTAAGTCCGGACAGGGCAGAGAAAAACTGTTTTTT	CASKSGQGREKLFF
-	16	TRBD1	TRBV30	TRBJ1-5	TGTGCCTGGAGTGTCGGGACAGGGGACAGCAATCAGCCCCAGCATTTT	CAWSVGTGDSNQPQHF
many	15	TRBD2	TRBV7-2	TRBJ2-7	TGTGCCAGCAGCTTAGAAGGCGGGGGGCCCTACGAGCAGTACTTC	CASSLEGGGPYEQYF
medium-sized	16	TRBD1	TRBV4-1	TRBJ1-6	TGCGCCAGCAGCCAATACTCAGGGGGCGCGGATTCACCCCTCCACTTT	CASSQYSGGADSPLHF
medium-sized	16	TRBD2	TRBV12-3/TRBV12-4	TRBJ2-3	TGTGCCAGCAGTCCGGGGACTAGCGGGCGCACAGATACGCAGTATTTT	CASSPGTSGRTDTQYF
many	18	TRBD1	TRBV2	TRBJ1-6	TGTGCCAGCAGTGAAGTGGCAGGGGGCGGCTCCTATAATTCACCCCTCCACTTT	CASSEVAGGGSYNSPLHF
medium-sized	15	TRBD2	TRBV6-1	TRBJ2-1	TGTGCCAGCAGTCCGGGACTAGCGGGGGTGGGTGAGCAGTTCTTC	CASSPGLAGVGEQFF
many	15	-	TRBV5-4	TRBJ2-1	TGTGCCAGCAGCTTTGGGGGCCCCACGGCGAATGAGCAGTTCTTC	CASSFGGPTANEQFF
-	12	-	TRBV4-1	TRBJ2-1	TGCGCCAGCAGCCAAGAGCTGGGCGACCAGTTCTTC	CASSQELGDQFF
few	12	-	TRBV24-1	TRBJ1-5	TGTGCCACCAGCCGGGGAGGCCAGGCCCAGCACTTT	CATSRGGQAQHF
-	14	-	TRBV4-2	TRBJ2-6	TGTGCCAGCAGCCAGGTGGAAGTGGCCAACGTCCTGACTTTC	CASSQVEVANVLTF
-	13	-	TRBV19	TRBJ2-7	TGTGCCAGTAGTATACAGAGCTCCTACGAGCAGTACTTC	CASSIQSSYEQYF
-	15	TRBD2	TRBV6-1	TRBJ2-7	TGTGCCAGCAGTCCCCGGACTAGCGGGAGGAACGAGCAGTACTTC	CASSPRTSGRNEQYF
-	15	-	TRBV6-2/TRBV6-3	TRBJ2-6	TGTGCCAGCAGTTACGAAAGCTCTGGGGCCAACGTCCTGACTTTC	CASSYESSGANVLTF
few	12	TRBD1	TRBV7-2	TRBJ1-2	TGTGCCAGCAGCTTCGGACAGGTTGGCTACACCTTC	CASSFGQVGYTF
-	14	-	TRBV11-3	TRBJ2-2	TGTTCCAGCAGCCTAGGGCCGGGTACCGGGGAGCTGTTTTTT	CSSSLGPGTGELFF
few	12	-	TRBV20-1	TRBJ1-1	TGCAGTGCCATGGGGGGAAACACTGAAGCTTTCTTT	CSAMGGNTEAFF
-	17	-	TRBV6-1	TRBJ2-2	TGTGCCAGCAGTGACCGTTGCGGGGGCCTTAACACCGGGGAGCTGTTTTTT	CASSDRCGGLNTGELFF
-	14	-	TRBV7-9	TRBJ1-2	TGTGCCAGCAGCTTGGGGGGGACGCCGACCGGCTACACCTTC	CASSLGGTPTGYTF
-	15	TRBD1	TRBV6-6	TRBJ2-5	TGTGCCAGCAGTTACTCAGGGACAGGATACGATACCCAGTACTTC	CASSYSGTGYDTQYF
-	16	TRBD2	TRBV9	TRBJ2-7	TGTGCCAGCAGCGTAGGCCCTGGACTAGCTGGGTACGAGCAGTACTTC	CASSVGPGLAGYEQYF
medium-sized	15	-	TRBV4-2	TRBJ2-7	TGTGCCAGCAGCGTCCGGGACTTCTACTCCTACGAGCAGTACTTC	CASSVRDFYSYEQYF
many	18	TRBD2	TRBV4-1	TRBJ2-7	TGCGCCAGCAGCCAAGGACTAGCGGGGGCTCAAATCTCCTACGAGCAGTACTTC	CASSQGLAGAQISYEQYF
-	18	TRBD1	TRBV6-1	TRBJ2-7	TGTGCCAGCAGTGAATTTGGTGGGACAGGCGGCGGTATAAACGAGCAGTACTTC	CASSEFGGTGGGINEQYF
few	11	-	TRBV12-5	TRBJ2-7	TGTGCTAGTCGGGCCTTGAGGGAGCAGTACTTC	CASRALREQYF
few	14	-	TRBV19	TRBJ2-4	TGTGCCAGTAGTATTGCTAGCGCCAAAAACATTCAGTACTTC	CASSIASAKNIQYF
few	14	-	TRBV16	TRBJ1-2	TGTGCCAGCAGCCATTCTCTTACAGGGTACGGCTACACCTTC	CASSHSLTGYGYTF
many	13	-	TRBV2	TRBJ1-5	TGTGCCAGCAGTGACCAGAGCAATCAGCCCCAGCATTTT	CASSDQSNQPQHF
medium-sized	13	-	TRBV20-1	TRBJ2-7	TGCAGTGCTAGTCCCCGGGACTCCTACGAGCAGTACTTC	CSASPRDSYEQYF
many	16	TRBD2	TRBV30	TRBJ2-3	TGTGCCTGGAGTCGGGATAGCGGGGGGGGAACAGATACGCAGTATTTT	CAWSRDSGGGTDTQYF
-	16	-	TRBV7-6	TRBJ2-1	TGTGCCAGCAGCTTAGACCCTCCGAGCTCCTACAATGAGCAGTTCTTC	CASSLDPPSSYNEQFF
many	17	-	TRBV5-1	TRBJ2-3	TGCGCCAGCAGCTTGGAGGGCCGGTCAAGCAGCACAGATACGCAGTATTTT	CASSLEGRSSSTDTQYF